This TCR beta chain emerged from a study of blood T cell repertoires in COVID-19. Study at large: From the United States, Italy and Spain came samples of acute and convalescent COVID-19. T cells, B-cell-depleted T cells, or PBMCs provided the cDNA or gDNA that served as material.

Per the original data handling: Researchers report that nucleated cell counts were estimated from reference gene primer amplification. Measured with immunoSEQ multiplex PCR; TCRdb has only the in-frame clones, and not every one. D and trimming come from the DNA, and the V and J calls and clone size come from that table. The profile shows more than 100,000 clones, over 65% of them singletons. This clone was seen only once. The germline V gene encodes CDR1 LGHNA and CDR2 YNFKEQ. This CDR3 is 15 amino acids long. Trimming removed 4 bases from V and 1 base from J, with 12 bases in between. The chain recombines TRBV4-2 with TRBJ2-3, with D perhaps TRBD1 (5 bases). The receptor's source is a woman aged 70-85 years with acute or convalescent COVID-19. Input material: peripheral blood. CDR3 DNA sequence: TGTGCCAGCAGCCCTCAGGGTTCCGGCACAGATACGCAGTATTTT. As protein: CASSPQGSGTDTQYF.